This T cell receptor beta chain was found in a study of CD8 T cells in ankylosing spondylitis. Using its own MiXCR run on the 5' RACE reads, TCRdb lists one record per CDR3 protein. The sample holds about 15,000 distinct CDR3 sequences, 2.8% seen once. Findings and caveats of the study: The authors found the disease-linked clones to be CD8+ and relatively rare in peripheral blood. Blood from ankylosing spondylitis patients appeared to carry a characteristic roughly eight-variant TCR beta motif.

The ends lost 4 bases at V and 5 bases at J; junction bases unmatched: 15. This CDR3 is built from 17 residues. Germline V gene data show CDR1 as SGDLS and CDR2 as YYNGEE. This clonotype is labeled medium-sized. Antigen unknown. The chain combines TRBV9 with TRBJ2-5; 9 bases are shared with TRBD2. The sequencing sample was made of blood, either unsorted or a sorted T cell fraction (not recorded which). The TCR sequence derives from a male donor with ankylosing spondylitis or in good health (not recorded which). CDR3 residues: CASSPRGGGAVRETQYF. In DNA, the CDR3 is TGTGCCAGCAGCCCACGGGGCGGGGGGGCCGTGAGGGAGACCCAGTACTTC.